This is a list of T cell receptor beta chains from one sample in a study of T cells after yellow fever vaccination. MiXCR, applied by TCRdb to the 5' RACE reads, yields one record per CDR3 protein. The sample records 300,000 to 400,000 distinct CDR3 sequences, approximately 12% being singletons. The sample in question was CD4+ T cells sorted from PBMCs, obtained 15 days after the yellow fever booster vaccination. The receptors shown here come from a young man who received the YFV17D yellow fever vaccine. Each CDR3 is given with its conserved first and last residue. D genes are given only for firm matches. The size entry is marked missing in some rows and otherwise reads once, few, many or a size class.

d_gene: TRBD1
abundance: NA
j_gene: TRBJ2-5
v_gene: TRBV6-2/TRBV6-3
CDR3nt: TGTGCCTGCATGTCCCCGGGACAGAGCGAGACCCAGTACTTC
CDR3aa: CACMSPGQSETQYF

d_gene: TRBD2
abundance: NA
j_gene: TRBJ2-2
v_gene: TRBV7-2
CDR3nt: TGTGCCAGCAGGCTACTAGCGGGGGCCGTCGGGGAGCTGTTTTTT
CDR3aa: CASRLLAGAVGELFF

d_gene: NA
abundance: few
j_gene: TRBJ2-5
v_gene: TRBV5-1
CDR3nt: TGCGCCAGCAGCTCAACAGAGACCCAGTACTTC
CDR3aa: CASSSTETQYF

d_gene: NA
abundance: NA
j_gene: TRBJ1-1
v_gene: TRBV29-1
CDR3nt: TGCAGCGTTGATTCCACAACCATGAACACTGAAGCTTTCTTT
CDR3aa: CSVDSTTMNTEAFF

d_gene: TRBD1
abundance: few
j_gene: TRBJ1-4
v_gene: TRBV7-9
CDR3nt: TGTGCCAGCAGCTCCGGGACAGGGAGCCTATGGGAAAAACTGTTTTTT
CDR3aa: CASSSGTGSLWEKLFF

d_gene: NA
abundance: many
j_gene: TRBJ2-7
v_gene: TRBV4-1
CDR3nt: TGCGCCAGCAGCCATCAAGGGGAGCGCTCCTACGAGCAGTACTTC
CDR3aa: CASSHQGERSYEQYF

d_gene: NA
abundance: NA
j_gene: TRBJ1-3
v_gene: TRBV21-1
CDR3nt: TGTGCCAGCAGCCATCGACAGGGGGCATCTGGAAACACCATATATTTT
CDR3aa: CASSHRQGASGNTIYF

d_gene: NA
abundance: NA
j_gene: TRBJ1-6
v_gene: TRBV6-5
CDR3nt: TGTGCCAGCAGTCCGGAAATCGGGTGGGGGCCCCAGAGTTCACCCCTCCACTTT
CDR3aa: CASSPEIGWGPQSSPLHF

d_gene: NA
abundance: few
j_gene: TRBJ2-1
v_gene: TRBV7-3
CDR3nt: TGTGCCAGCAGCTTAAGTCCGACCAGGTCCTACAATGAGCAGTTCTTC
CDR3aa: CASSLSPTRSYNEQFF

d_gene: NA
abundance: NA
j_gene: TRBJ1-1
v_gene: TRBV5-1
CDR3nt: TGCGCCAGCAGCTTGGAGTGGGCAGGCGGGACTGAAGCTTTCTTT
CDR3aa: CASSLEWAGGTEAFF

d_gene: TRBD1
abundance: many
j_gene: TRBJ1-1
v_gene: TRBV12-3/TRBV12-4
CDR3nt: TGTGCCAGCAGCTTACAGGGGAACGAAGCTTTCTTT
CDR3aa: CASSLQGNEAFF

d_gene: TRBD2
abundance: NA
j_gene: TRBJ2-1
v_gene: TRBV4-1
CDR3nt: TGCGCCAGCAGCCAAGATACCGGGGGGGCCGGATACAATGAGCAGTTCTTC
CDR3aa: CASSQDTGGAGYNEQFF

d_gene: NA
abundance: NA
j_gene: TRBJ2-6
v_gene: TRBV14
CDR3nt: TGTGCCAGCAGCCAAGTGGGCAGGGTTGCTGGGGCCAACGTCCTGACTTTC
CDR3aa: CASSQVGRVAGANVLTF

d_gene: TRBD2
abundance: NA
j_gene: TRBJ2-3
v_gene: TRBV11-2
CDR3nt: TGTGCCAGCAGCACAGGGACTAGCTCAGATACGCAGTATTTT
CDR3aa: CASSTGTSSDTQYF

d_gene: NA
abundance: once
j_gene: TRBJ1-1
v_gene: TRBV4-2
CDR3nt: TGTGCCAGCAGCCAAGATAAACTGAACACTGAAGCTTTCTTT
CDR3aa: CASSQDKLNTEAFF

d_gene: TRBD2
abundance: NA
j_gene: TRBJ2-1
v_gene: TRBV5-1
CDR3nt: TGCGCCAGCAGCTCACCACTCCGCGGGGGGGCGGATGAGCAGTTCTTC
CDR3aa: CASSSPLRGGADEQFF

d_gene: NA
abundance: many
j_gene: TRBJ2-7
v_gene: TRBV7-2
CDR3nt: TGTGCCAGCAGCTTAGAGTCCCGGTACGAGCAGTACTTC
CDR3aa: CASSLESRYEQYF

d_gene: TRBD1
abundance: NA
j_gene: TRBJ1-2
v_gene: TRBV12-3/TRBV12-4
CDR3nt: TGTGCCAGTCGGACAGGGGTTTCGAACTATGGCTACACCTTC
CDR3aa: CASRTGVSNYGYTF

d_gene: NA
abundance: many
j_gene: TRBJ2-4
v_gene: TRBV6-1
CDR3nt: TGTGCCAGCAACGAGGTCGCCAAAAACATTCAGTACTTC
CDR3aa: CASNEVAKNIQYF

d_gene: TRBD1
abundance: NA
j_gene: TRBJ2-5
v_gene: TRBV5-1
CDR3nt: TGCGCCAGCAGCTCCTCAGGCAGGGGGCGACAAGAGACCCAGTACTTC
CDR3aa: CASSSSGRGRQETQYF

d_gene: NA
abundance: few
j_gene: TRBJ2-7
v_gene: TRBV6-2/TRBV6-3
CDR3nt: TGTGCCAGCAGTTACGCGGGACCTGGCTACGAGCAGTACTTC
CDR3aa: CASSYAGPGYEQYF

d_gene: NA
abundance: few
j_gene: TRBJ2-1
v_gene: TRBV20-1
CDR3nt: TGCAGTGCTCCCCGGTCGGGGGCCTACAATGAGCAGTTCTTC
CDR3aa: CSAPRSGAYNEQFF

d_gene: TRBD2
abundance: NA
j_gene: TRBJ2-1
v_gene: TRBV5-1
CDR3nt: TGCGCCAGCAGCGTGAACCTAGCGGGGCCTAATGAGCAGTTCTTC
CDR3aa: CASSVNLAGPNEQFF

d_gene: NA
abundance: few
j_gene: TRBJ1-1
v_gene: TRBV7-9
CDR3nt: TGTGCCAGCAGGCCAGCGGGGGGCACTGAAGCTTTCTTT
CDR3aa: CASRPAGGTEAFF

d_gene: NA
abundance: NA
j_gene: TRBJ2-1
v_gene: TRBV7-2
CDR3nt: TGTGCCAGCAGCTTAGCCGCCACTCCCAATGAGCAGTTCTTC
CDR3aa: CASSLAATPNEQFF

d_gene: TRBD2
abundance: NA
j_gene: TRBJ2-5
v_gene: TRBV20-1
CDR3nt: TGCAGTGCTCTCCTAGCGGGGCGGCAAGAGACCCAGTACTTC
CDR3aa: CSALLAGRQETQYF

d_gene: NA
abundance: few
j_gene: TRBJ1-4
v_gene: TRBV20-1
CDR3nt: TGCAGTATAACACCAGCAACTAATGAAAAACTGTTTTTT
CDR3aa: CSITPATNEKLFF

d_gene: NA
abundance: NA
j_gene: TRBJ1-4
v_gene: TRBV3-1
CDR3nt: TGTGCCAGCACGAAAGGCTTTGAAAAACTGTTTTTT
CDR3aa: CASTKGFEKLFF

d_gene: NA
abundance: few
j_gene: TRBJ2-7
v_gene: TRBV18
CDR3nt: TGTGCCAGCTCACCACGACTGGGGGAGCAGTACTTC
CDR3aa: CASSPRLGEQYF

d_gene: NA
abundance: NA
j_gene: TRBJ2-5
v_gene: TRBV20-1
CDR3nt: TGCAGTGTACTTCAAGAGACCCAGTACTTC
CDR3aa: CSVLQETQYF

d_gene: TRBD1
abundance: few
j_gene: TRBJ2-7
v_gene: TRBV24-1
CDR3nt: TGTGCCACCAGTGATCGCGCAGGGGGCCCCTACGAGCAGTACTTC
CDR3aa: CATSDRAGGPYEQYF

d_gene: TRBD2
abundance: NA
j_gene: TRBJ2-1
v_gene: TRBV20-1
CDR3nt: TGCAGTGCTAGACGGGCTAGCGGGGGGACTGAGCAGTTCTTC
CDR3aa: CSARRASGGTEQFF

d_gene: NA
abundance: NA
j_gene: TRBJ1-1
v_gene: TRBV11-3
CDR3nt: TGTGCCAGCAGCTTGGGAGGTGCCCGGGAAGCTTTCTTT
CDR3aa: CASSLGGAREAFF

d_gene: NA
abundance: NA
j_gene: TRBJ1-5
v_gene: TRBV20-1
CDR3nt: TGCAGTGCTAGTGGTGGTGAGCAGCCCCAGCATTTT
CDR3aa: CSASGGEQPQHF

d_gene: TRBD1
abundance: NA
j_gene: TRBJ1-5
v_gene: TRBV18
CDR3nt: TGTGCCAGCTCGCCGACAGGGAATAGCAATCAGCCCCAGCATTTT
CDR3aa: CASSPTGNSNQPQHF

d_gene: TRBD1
abundance: NA
j_gene: TRBJ1-5
v_gene: TRBV11-2
CDR3nt: TGTGCCAGCAGCAAACAGGGGGATCAGCCCCAGCATTTT
CDR3aa: CASSKQGDQPQHF

d_gene: NA
abundance: many
j_gene: TRBJ1-2
v_gene: TRBV12-3/TRBV12-4
CDR3nt: TGTGCCAGCAGCCAAGACCCCTACTATGGCTACACCTTC
CDR3aa: CASSQDPYYGYTF

d_gene: NA
abundance: NA
j_gene: TRBJ2-5
v_gene: TRBV7-9
CDR3nt: TGTGCCAGCAGCCCACGTCCCGGGACCCTAAAAGAGACCCAGTACTTC
CDR3aa: CASSPRPGTLKETQYF

d_gene: NA
abundance: NA
j_gene: TRBJ2-7
v_gene: TRBV5-1
CDR3nt: TGCGCCAGCAGCTTGGATCCTCGGTCCTACGAGCAGTACTTC
CDR3aa: CASSLDPRSYEQYF

d_gene: TRBD1
abundance: NA
j_gene: TRBJ2-1
v_gene: TRBV5-1
CDR3nt: TGCGCCAGCAGCGTGACAGGGCCCAATGAGCAGTTCTTC
CDR3aa: CASSVTGPNEQFF

d_gene: NA
abundance: few
j_gene: TRBJ1-1
v_gene: TRBV11-1
CDR3nt: TGTGCCAGCAGACATTACAGGAATCCAAACACTGAAGCTTTCTTT
CDR3aa: CASRHYRNPNTEAFF

d_gene: TRBD2
abundance: NA
j_gene: TRBJ2-2
v_gene: TRBV7-6
CDR3nt: TGTGCCAGCAGCTTAGGTTTGGGACTAGCGAACACCGGGGAGCTGTTTTTT
CDR3aa: CASSLGLGLANTGELFF

d_gene: NA
abundance: NA
j_gene: TRBJ2-2
v_gene: TRBV20-1
CDR3nt: TGCAGTGCAAGCGGACAGTTCCTAAACACCGGGGAGCTGTTTTTT
CDR3aa: CSASGQFLNTGELFF

d_gene: TRBD1
abundance: few
j_gene: TRBJ2-3
v_gene: TRBV2
CDR3nt: TGTGCCACAACTAGGGACAGCTGGGGCACAGATACGCAGTATTTT
CDR3aa: CATTRDSWGTDTQYF

d_gene: NA
abundance: NA
j_gene: TRBJ2-1
v_gene: TRBV6-6
CDR3nt: TGTGCCAGCAGCAACGAGGGATATGAGCAGTTCTTC
CDR3aa: CASSNEGYEQFF

d_gene: NA
abundance: few
j_gene: TRBJ1-6
v_gene: TRBV2
CDR3nt: TGTGCCAGCAGGGTAGAGGACAGTTACTATAATTCACCCCTCCACTTT
CDR3aa: CASRVEDSYYNSPLHF

d_gene: NA
abundance: many
j_gene: TRBJ2-3
v_gene: TRBV6-5
CDR3nt: TGTGCCAGCAGTAATCCACGGTGGAGTACGCAGTATTTT
CDR3aa: CASSNPRWSTQYF

d_gene: TRBD2
abundance: NA
j_gene: TRBJ2-5
v_gene: TRBV7-2
CDR3nt: TGTGCCAGCAGCTTAGGTCCTAGCGGGACTCAAGAGACCCAGTACTTC
CDR3aa: CASSLGPSGTQETQYF

d_gene: NA
abundance: many
j_gene: TRBJ1-5
v_gene: TRBV19
CDR3nt: TGTGCCAGTAGTCCTAGACAGGCCTACAATCAGCCCCAGCATTTT
CDR3aa: CASSPRQAYNQPQHF

d_gene: NA
abundance: many
j_gene: TRBJ2-4
v_gene: TRBV18
CDR3nt: TGTGCCAGCTCACCACTGGCGCCAGGAGCACTAGCCAAAAACATTCAGTACTTC
CDR3aa: CASSPLAPGALAKNIQYF

d_gene: NA
abundance: NA
j_gene: TRBJ1-1
v_gene: TRBV7-2
CDR3nt: TGTGCCAGCAGCTTAGTAGCAGCACAGAACACTGAAGCTTTCTTT
CDR3aa: CASSLVAAQNTEAFF

d_gene: NA
abundance: few
j_gene: TRBJ1-1
v_gene: TRBV5-1
CDR3nt: TGCGCCAGCAGCTCCCGACAAGACACTGAAGCTTTCTTT
CDR3aa: CASSSRQDTEAFF

d_gene: TRBD2
abundance: few
j_gene: TRBJ2-3
v_gene: TRBV27
CDR3nt: TGTGCCAGCCCCGGGACTAGCGGGGGGTACACAGATACGCAGTATTTT
CDR3aa: CASPGTSGGYTDTQYF

d_gene: TRBD2
abundance: few
j_gene: TRBJ2-1
v_gene: TRBV11-2
CDR3nt: TGTGCCAGCAGCCCCAGCCGACTAGCGGCGTTAAATGAGCAGTTCTTC
CDR3aa: CASSPSRLAALNEQFF

d_gene: TRBD1
abundance: many
j_gene: TRBJ2-1
v_gene: TRBV6-6
CDR3nt: TGTGCCAGCAGTCCGACAGGGATCTCCTACAATGAGCAGTTCTTC
CDR3aa: CASSPTGISYNEQFF

d_gene: NA
abundance: NA
j_gene: TRBJ2-1
v_gene: TRBV7-2
CDR3nt: TGTGCCAGCAGCGCCAGACAGAGCTCCTACAATGAGCAGTTCTTC
CDR3aa: CASSARQSSYNEQFF

d_gene: TRBD2
abundance: NA
j_gene: TRBJ2-3
v_gene: TRBV7-6
CDR3nt: TGTGCCAGCAGCTTAAATCTAGCGGGGGGGCCCCTCGCAGATACGCAGTATTTT
CDR3aa: CASSLNLAGGPLADTQYF